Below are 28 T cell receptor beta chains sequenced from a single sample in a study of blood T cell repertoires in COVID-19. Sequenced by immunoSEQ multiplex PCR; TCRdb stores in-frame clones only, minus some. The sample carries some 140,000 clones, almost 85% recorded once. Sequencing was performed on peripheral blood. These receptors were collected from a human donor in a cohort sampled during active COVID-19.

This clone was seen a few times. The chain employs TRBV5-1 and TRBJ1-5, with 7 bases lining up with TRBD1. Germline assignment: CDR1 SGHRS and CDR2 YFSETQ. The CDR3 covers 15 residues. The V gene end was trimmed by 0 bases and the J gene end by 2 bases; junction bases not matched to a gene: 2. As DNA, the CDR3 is TGCGCCAGCAGCTTGGAGGGGGCACGCAATCAGCCCCAGCATTTT. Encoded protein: CASSLEGARNQPQHF.

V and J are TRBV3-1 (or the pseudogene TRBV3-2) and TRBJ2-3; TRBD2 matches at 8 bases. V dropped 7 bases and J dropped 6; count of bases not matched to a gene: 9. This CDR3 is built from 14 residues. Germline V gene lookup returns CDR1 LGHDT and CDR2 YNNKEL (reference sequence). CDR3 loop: CASTRSGGGDTQYF. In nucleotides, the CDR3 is TGTGCCAGCACCCGTTCGGGCGGGGGGGATACGCAGTATTTT.

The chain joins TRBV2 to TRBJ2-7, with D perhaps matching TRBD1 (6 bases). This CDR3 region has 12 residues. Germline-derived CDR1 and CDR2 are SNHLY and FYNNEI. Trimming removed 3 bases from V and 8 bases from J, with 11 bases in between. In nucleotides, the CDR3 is TGTGCCAGCAGTGAGTCCAGGGGTAAGCAGTACTTC. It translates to CASSESRGKQYF.

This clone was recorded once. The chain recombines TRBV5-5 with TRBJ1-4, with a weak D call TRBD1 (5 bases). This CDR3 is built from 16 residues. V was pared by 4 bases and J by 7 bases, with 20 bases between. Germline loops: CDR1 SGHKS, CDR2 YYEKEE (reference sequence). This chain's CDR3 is CASSQTPRDIREKLFF. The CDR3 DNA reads TGTGCCAGCAGCCAAACCCCCAGGGATATTCGTGAAAAACTGTTTTTT. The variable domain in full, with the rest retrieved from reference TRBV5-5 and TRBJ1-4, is DAGVTQSPTHLIKTRGQQVTLRCSPISGHKSVSWYQQVLGQGPQFIFQYYEKEERGRGNFPDRFSARQFPNYSSELNVNALLLGDSALYLCASSQTPRDIREKLFFGSGTQLSVL.

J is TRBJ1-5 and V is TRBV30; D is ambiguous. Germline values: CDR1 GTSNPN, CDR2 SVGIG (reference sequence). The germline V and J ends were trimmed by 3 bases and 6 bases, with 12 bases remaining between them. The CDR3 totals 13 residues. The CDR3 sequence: CAWRSAPGQPQHF. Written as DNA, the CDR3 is TGTGCCTGGAGGTCGGCCCCGGGTCAGCCCCAGCATTTT.

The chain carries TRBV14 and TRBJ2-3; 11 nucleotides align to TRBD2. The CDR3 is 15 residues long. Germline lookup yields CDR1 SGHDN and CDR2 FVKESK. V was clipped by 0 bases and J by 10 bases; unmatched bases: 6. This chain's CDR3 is CASSQDSGLAGAQYF. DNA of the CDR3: TGTGCCAGCAGCCAAGATAGCGGACTAGCGGGTGCGCAGTATTTT.

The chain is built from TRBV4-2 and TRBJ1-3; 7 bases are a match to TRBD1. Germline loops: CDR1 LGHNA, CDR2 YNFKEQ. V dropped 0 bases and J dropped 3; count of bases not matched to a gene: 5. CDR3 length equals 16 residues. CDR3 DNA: TGTGCCAGCAGCCAAGAGCCAGGGGGTCTTGGAAACACCATATATTTT. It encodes CASSQEPGGLGNTIYF.

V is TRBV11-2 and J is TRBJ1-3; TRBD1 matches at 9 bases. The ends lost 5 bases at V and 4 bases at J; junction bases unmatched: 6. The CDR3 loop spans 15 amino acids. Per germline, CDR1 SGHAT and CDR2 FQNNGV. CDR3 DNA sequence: TGTGCCAGCAGCCCCTTCGGACAGGGGGGAAACACCATATATTTT. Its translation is CASSPFGQGGNTIYF.

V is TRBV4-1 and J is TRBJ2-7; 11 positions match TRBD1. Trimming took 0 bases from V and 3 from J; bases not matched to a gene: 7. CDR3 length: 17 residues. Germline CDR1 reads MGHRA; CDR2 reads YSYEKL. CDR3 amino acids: CASSQEPLGTGGYEQYF. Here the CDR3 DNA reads TGCGCCAGCAGCCAAGAGCCCCTCGGGACAGGGGGCTACGAGCAGTACTTC.

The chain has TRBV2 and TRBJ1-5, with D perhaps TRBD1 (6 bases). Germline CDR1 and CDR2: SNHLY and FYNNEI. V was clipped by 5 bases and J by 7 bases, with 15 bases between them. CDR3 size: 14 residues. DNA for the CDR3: TGTGCCAGCAGTCAACAGGGACGAGGACAGCCCCAGCATTTT. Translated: CASSQQGRGQPQHF. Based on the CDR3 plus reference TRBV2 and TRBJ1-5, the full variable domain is EPEVTQTPSHQVTQMGQEVILRCVPISNHLYFYWYRQILGQKVEFLVSFYNNEISEKSEIFDDQFSVERPDGSNFTLKIRSTKLEDSAMYFCASSQQGRGQPQHFGDGTRLSIL.

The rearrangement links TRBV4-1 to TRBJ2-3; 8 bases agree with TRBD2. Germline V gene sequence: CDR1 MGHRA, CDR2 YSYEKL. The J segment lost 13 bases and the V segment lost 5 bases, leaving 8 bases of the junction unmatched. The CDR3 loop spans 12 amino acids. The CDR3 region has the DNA TGCGCCAGCAGCGAAGGACTAGCCGCGGAGTATTTT. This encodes CASSEGLAAEYF.

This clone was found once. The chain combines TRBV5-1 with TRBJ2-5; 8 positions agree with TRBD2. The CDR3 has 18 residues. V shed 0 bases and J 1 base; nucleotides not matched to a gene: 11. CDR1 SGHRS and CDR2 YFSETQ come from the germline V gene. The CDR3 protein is CASSLVQMAGGFQETQYF. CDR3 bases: TGCGCCAGCAGCTTGGTTCAAATGGCGGGGGGCTTCCAAGAGACCCAGTACTTC. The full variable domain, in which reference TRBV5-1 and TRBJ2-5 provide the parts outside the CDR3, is KAGVTQTPRYLIKTRGQQVTLSCSPISGHRSVSWYQQTPGQGLQFLFEYFSETQRNKGNFPGRFSGRQFSNSRSEMNVSTLELGDSALYLCASSLVQMAGGFQETQYFGPGTRLLVL.

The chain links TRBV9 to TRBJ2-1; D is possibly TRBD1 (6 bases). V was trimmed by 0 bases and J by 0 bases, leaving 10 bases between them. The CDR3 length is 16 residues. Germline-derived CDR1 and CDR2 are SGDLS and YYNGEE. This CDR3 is CASSVAVGGSYNEQFF. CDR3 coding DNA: TGTGCCAGCAGCGTAGCGGTAGGGGGCTCCTACAATGAGCAGTTCTTC.

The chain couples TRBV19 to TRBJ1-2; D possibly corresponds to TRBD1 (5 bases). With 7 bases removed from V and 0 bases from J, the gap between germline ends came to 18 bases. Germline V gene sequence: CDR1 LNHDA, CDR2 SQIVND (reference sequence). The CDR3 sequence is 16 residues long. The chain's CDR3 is CASTFSGFRTNYGYTF. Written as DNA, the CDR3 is TGTGCCAGTACCTTCTCAGGGTTTAGGACTAACTATGGCTACACCTTC.

The CDR3 DNA follows: TGTGCCAGCAGCCCGAGGGCGGCACTGGAAGAGACCCAGTACTTC. Encoded protein: CASSPRAALEETQYF. V is TRBV9 and J is TRBJ2-5; a weak D match, TRBD2 (5 bases). The CDR3 sequence is 15 residues long. Trimming removed 4 bases from V and 3 bases from J, with 16 bases in between. CDR1 is SGDLS, CDR2 YYNGEE, per germline.

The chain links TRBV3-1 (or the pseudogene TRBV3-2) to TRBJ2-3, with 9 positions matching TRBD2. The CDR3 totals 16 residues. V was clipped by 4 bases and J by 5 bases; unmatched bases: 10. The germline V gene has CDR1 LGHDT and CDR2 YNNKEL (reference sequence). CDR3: CASSPRLAVAGDTQYF. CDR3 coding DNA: TGTGCCAGCAGCCCTAGACTAGCGGTGGCCGGAGATACGCAGTATTTT.

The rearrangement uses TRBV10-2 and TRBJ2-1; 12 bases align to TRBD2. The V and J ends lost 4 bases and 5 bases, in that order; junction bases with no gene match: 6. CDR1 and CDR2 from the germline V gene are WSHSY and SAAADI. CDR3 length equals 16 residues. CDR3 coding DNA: TGCGCCAGCAGTGCTCTAGCGGGGGGGCGCGACAATGAGCAGTTCTTC. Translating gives CASSALAGGRDNEQFF.

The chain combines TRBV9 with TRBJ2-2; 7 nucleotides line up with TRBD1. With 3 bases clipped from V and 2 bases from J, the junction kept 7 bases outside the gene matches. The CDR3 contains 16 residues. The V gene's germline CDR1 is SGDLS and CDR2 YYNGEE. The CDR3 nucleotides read TGTGCCAGCAGCGACTCTAGGGGGCCAAACACCGGGGAGCTGTTTTTT. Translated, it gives CASSDSRGPNTGELFF.

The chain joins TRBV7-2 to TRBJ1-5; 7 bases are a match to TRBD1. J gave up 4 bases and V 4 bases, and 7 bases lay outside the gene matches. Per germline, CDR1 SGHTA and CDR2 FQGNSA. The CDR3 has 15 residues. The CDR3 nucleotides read TGTGCCAGCAGCTCGGACAGGCTCAAGAATCAGCCCCAGCATTTT. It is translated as CASSSDRLKNQPQHF.

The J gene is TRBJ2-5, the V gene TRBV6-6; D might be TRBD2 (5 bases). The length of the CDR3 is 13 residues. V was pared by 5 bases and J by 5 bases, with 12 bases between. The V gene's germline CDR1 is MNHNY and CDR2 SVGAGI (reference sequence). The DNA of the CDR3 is TGTGCCAGCAGTAGGATGCGGGCGGAGACCCAGTACTTC. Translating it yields CASSRMRAETQYF.

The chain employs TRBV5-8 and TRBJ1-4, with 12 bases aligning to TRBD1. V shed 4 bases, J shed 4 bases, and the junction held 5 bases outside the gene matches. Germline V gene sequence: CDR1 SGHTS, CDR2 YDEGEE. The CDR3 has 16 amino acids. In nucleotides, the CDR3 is TGTGCCAGCAGCCTGGGACAGGGGGCGATTAATGAAAAACTGTTTTTT. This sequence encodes CASSLGQGAINEKLFF.

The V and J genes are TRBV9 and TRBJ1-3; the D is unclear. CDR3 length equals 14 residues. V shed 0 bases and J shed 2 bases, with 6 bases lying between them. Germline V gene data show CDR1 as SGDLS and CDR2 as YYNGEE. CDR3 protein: CASSVAQAGNTIYF. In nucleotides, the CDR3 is TGTGCCAGCAGCGTAGCCCAGGCTGGAAACACCATATATTTT.

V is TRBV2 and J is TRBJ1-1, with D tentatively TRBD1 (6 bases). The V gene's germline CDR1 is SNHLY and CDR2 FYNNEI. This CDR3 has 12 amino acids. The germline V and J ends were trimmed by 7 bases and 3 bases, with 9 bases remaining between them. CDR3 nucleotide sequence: TGTGCCAGCAAGGGGGATTACACTGAAGCTTTCTTT. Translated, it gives CASKGDYTEAFF.

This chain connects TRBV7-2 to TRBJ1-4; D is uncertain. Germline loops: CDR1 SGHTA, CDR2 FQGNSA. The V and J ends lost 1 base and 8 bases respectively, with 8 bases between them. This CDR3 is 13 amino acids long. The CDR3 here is CASSLGSTEKLFF. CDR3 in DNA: TGTGCCAGCAGCTTAGGGAGTACCGAAAAACTGTTTTTT. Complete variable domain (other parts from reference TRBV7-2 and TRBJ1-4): GAGVSQSPSNKVTEKGKDVELRCDPISGHTALYWYRQSLGQGLEFLIYFQGNSAPDKSGLPSDRFSAERTGGSVSTLTIQRTQQEDSAVYLCASSLGSTEKLFFGSGTQLSVL.

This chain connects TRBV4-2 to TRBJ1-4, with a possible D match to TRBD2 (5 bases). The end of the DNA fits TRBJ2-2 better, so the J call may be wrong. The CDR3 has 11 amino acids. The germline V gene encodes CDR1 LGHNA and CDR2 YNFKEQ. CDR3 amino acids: CASRTNQELFF. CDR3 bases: TGTGCCAGCAGGACTAACCAGGAGCTGTTTTTT.

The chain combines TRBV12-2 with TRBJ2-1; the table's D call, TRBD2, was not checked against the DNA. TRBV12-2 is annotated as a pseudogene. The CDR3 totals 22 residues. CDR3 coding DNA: TGTGCAAGTCGCTTAGCCCTGACCGGACTAGCGGGGAGGCCTAGCTCCTACAATGAGCAGTTCTTC. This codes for CASRLALTGLAGRPSSYNEQFF.

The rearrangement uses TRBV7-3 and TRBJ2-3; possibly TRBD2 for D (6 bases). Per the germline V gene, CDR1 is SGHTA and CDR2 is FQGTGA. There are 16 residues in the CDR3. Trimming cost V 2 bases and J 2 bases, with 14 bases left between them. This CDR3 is CASSLFSSDFTDTQYF. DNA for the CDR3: TGTGCCAGCAGCTTATTTTCTAGCGATTTCACAGATACGCAGTATTTT.

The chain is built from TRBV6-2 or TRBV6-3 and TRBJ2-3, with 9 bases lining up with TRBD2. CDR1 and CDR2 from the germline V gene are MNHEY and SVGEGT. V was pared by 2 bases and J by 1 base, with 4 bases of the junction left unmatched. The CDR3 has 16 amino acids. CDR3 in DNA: TGTGCCAGCAGTTACGAGCGGGGGGCCCGCACAGATACGCAGTATTTT. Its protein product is CASSYERGARTDTQYF.